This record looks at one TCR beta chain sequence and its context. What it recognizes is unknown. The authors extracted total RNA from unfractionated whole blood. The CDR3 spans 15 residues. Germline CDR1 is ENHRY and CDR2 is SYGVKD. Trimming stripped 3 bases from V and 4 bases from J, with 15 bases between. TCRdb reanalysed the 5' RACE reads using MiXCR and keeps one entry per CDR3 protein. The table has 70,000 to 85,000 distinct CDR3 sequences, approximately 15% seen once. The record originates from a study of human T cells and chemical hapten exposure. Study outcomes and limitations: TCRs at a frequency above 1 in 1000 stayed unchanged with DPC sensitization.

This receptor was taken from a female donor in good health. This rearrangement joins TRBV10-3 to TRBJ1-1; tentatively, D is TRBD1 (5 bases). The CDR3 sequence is CAISEGLGTSTEAFF. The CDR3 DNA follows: TGTGCCATCAGTGAAGGGTTAGGGACGAGCACTGAAGCTTTCTTT.